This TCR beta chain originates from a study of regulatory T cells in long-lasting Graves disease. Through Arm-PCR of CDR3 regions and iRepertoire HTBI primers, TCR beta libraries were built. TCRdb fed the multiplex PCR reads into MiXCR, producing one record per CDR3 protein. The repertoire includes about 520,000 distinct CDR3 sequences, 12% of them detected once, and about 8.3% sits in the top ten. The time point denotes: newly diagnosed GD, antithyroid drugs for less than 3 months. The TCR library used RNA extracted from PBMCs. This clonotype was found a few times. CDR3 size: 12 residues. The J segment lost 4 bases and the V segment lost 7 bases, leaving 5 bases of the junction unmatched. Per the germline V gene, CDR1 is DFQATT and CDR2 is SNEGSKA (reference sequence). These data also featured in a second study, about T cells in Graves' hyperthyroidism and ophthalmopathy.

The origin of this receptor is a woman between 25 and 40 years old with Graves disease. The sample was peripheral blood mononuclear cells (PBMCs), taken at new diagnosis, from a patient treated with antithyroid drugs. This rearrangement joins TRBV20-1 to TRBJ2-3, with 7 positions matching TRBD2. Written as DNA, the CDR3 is TGCAGTGGACGGGAGGAGTCAGATACGCAGTATTTT. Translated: CSGREESDTQYF.